This T cell receptor beta chain is drawn from a study of regulatory T cells in long-lasting Graves disease. Indicated time point: newly diagnosed GD, antithyroid drugs for less than 3 months. With RNA extracted from PBMCs as input, the TCR library was made. The authors diagnosed Graves' disease using American Thyroid Association guidelines. This clonotype was detected ten times or more. Through Arm-PCR of CDR3 regions and iRepertoire HTBI primers, TCR beta libraries were built. TCRdb analysed the multiplex PCR reads with MiXCR anew, one entry per CDR3 protein. The sample shows fewer than 650,000 distinct CDR3 sequences, approximately 15% of them seen only once. Germline V gives CDR1 MDHEN, CDR2 SYDVKM. This CDR3 comprises 14 residues. V shed 5 bases and J shed 7 bases, with 18 bases lying between them. This sample was shared with a second study, whose subject was T cells in Graves' hyperthyroidism and ophthalmopathy. From that study: Clonotypes that were expanded in thyroid above 0.001 mostly appeared in blood too.

The chain couples TRBV28 to TRBJ2-7; tentative D call: TRBD2 (5 bases). The receptor comes from a woman aged 25 to 39 with Graves disease. The material was peripheral blood mononuclear cells (PBMCs), obtained at new diagnosis, from a patient treated with antithyroid drugs. The chain's CDR3 is CASSAVGGRREQYF. CDR3 nucleotide sequence: TGTGCCAGCAGTGCGGTTGGAGGCCGGCGGGAGCAGTACTTC.